This T cell receptor (beta chain) came from a study of post-analysis software for immune sequencing data. Study-level background: Multiple sclerosis in the patients followed relapsing-remitting, secondary progressive and progressive-relapsing courses.

Comments on this clonotype: Its matching antigen is unknown.

Germline V lookup: CDR1 SGHTA, CDR2 FQGTGA. This CDR3 spans 13 amino acids. Trimming removed 4 bases from V and 5 bases from J, with 11 bases in between. cDNA libraries of TCR beta carried unique molecular identifiers. One entry per CDR3 protein, called by TCRdb with MiXCR from the PCR reads. The table has 820,000 or so distinct CDR3 sequences, 53% seen once. Study-wide results and caveats: There were five or six TRBV segments more frequent in patients than controls, and TRBV5-6, TRBV5-1 and TRBV20-1 were among them.

The sequenced sample consisted of blood. This chain joins TRBV7-3 and TRBJ1-1; D is perhaps TRBD1 (5 bases). The clonotype originates from a girl aged 10 to 17 with multiple sclerosis. This CDR3 is CASSWTYDTEAFF. The CDR3 DNA reads TGTGCCAGCAGCTGGACATACGATACTGAAGCTTTCTTT.